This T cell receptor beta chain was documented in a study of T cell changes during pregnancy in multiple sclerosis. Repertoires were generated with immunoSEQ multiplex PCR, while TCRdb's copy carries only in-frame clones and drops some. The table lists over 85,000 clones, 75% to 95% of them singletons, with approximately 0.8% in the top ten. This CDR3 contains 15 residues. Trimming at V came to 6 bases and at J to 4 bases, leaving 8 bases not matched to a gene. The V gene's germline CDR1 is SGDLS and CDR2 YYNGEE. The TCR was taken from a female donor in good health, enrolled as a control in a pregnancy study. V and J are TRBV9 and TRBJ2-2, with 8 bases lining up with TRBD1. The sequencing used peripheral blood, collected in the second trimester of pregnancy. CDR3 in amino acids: CASTRDRMGTGELFF. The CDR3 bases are TGTGCCAGCACACGGGACAGGATGGGCACCGGGGAGCTGTTTTTT.